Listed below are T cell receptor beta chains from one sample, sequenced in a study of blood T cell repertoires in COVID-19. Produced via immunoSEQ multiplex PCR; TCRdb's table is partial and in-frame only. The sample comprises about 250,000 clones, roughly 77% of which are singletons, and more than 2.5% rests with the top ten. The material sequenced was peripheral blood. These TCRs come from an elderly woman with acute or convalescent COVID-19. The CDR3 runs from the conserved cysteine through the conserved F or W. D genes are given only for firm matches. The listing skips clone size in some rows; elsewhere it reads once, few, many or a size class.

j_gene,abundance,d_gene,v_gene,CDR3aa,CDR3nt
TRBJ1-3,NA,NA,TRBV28,CASSPPRTDLGNTIYF,TGTGCCAGCAGTCCGCCCAGGACAGACCTTGGAAACACCATATATTTT
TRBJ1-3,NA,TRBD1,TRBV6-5,CASSYGQGGNTIYF,TGTGCCAGCAGTTACGGACAGGGCGGGAACACCATATATTTT
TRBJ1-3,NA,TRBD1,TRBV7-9,CASSSRQGGVSSGNTIYF,TGTGCCAGCAGCTCACGACAGGGTGGGGTGAGCTCTGGAAACACCATATATTTT
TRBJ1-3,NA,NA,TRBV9,CASSVGGDGNTIYF,TGTGCCAGCAGCGTAGGGGGGGACGGAAACACCATATATTTT
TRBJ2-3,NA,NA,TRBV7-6,CASSLVGATIDTQYF,TGTGCCAGCAGCTTAGTCGGCGCCACTATCGATACGCAGTATTTT
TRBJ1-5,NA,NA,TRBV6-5,CASSYSGGLPQHF,TGTGCCAGCAGTTACTCTGGGGGGTTGCCCCAGCATTTT
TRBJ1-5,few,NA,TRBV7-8,CASSPGGYGNQPQHF,TGTGCCAGCAGCCCGGGGGGCTACGGCAATCAGCCCCAGCATTTT
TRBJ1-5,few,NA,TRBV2,CASSAEDYNQPQHF,TGTGCCAGCAGTGCAGAGGATTACAATCAGCCCCAGCATTTT
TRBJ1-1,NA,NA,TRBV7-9,CASSKLTGKRTEAFF,TGTGCCAGCAGCAAACTCACAGGGAAGAGGACTGAAGCTTTCTTT
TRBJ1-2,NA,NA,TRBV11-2,CASSLQGLNYGYTF,TGTGCCAGCAGCTTACAGGGGCTGAACTATGGCTACACCTTC
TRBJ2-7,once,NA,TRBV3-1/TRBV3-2,CASSQGFGREAEQYF,TGTGCCAGCAGCCAAGGTTTCGGGAGAGAAGCCGAGCAGTACTTC
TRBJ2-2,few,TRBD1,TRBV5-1,CASSPGQTHTGELFF,TGCGCCAGCAGCCCGGGACAGACCCATACCGGGGAGCTGTTTTTT
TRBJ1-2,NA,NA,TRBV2,CASKIGPNYGYTF,TGTGCCAGTAAGATCGGTCCGAACTATGGCTACACCTTC
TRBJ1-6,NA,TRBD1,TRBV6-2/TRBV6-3,CASSFRGPNNSPLHF,TGTGCCAGCAGTTTCAGGGGGCCGAATAATTCACCCCTCCACTTT
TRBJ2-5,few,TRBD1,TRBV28,CASQTGAPRETQYF,TGTGCCAGCCAGACAGGGGCCCCTCGAGAGACCCAGTACTTC
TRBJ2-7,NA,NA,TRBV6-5,CASSSGSRTPYEQYF,TGTGCCAGCAGTTCTGGCTCACGAACCCCCTACGAGCAGTACTTC
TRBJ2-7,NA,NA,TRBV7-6,CASSSYRTYEQYF,TGTGCCAGCAGCTCGTACAGGACCTACGAGCAGTACTTC
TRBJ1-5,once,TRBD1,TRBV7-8,CASSLADRGNQPQHF,TGTGCCAGCAGCTTAGCGGACAGGGGCAATCAGCCCCAGCATTTT
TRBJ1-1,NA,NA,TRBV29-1,CSVEDRLNTEAFF,TGCAGCGTTGAGGACAGACTGAACACTGAAGCTTTCTTT
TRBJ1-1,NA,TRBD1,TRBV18,CASSPLLPGTGDKAFF,TGTGCCAGCTCACCCTTACTTCCCGGGACAGGGGACAAAGCTTTCTTT
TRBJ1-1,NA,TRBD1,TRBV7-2,CASSHLARDRVSITEAFF,TGTGCCAGCAGCCATTTAGCACGGGACAGGGTTAGTATCACTGAAGCTTTCTTT
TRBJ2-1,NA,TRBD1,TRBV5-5,CASTYRQGHNEQFF,TGTGCCAGCACCTACAGACAGGGTCACAATGAGCAGTTCTTC
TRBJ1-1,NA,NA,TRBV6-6,CASIFGFDRTNPRAFF,TGTGCCAGCATCTTTGGGTTTGACAGGACAAATCCGAGAGCTTTCTTT
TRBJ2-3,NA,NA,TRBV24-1,CATQDDSDTQYF,TGTGCCACCCAAGACGACTCAGATACGCAGTATTTT
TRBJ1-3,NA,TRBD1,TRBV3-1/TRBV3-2,CASSSPTGAGGNTIYF,TGTGCCAGCAGCTCGCCTACAGGGGCGGGCGGAAACACCATATATTTT
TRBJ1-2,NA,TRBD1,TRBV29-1,CSVGQGTYGYTF,TGCAGCGTCGGACAGGGCACCTATGGCTACACCTTC
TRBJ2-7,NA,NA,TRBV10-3,CAFSVVVPEQYF,TGTGCCTTCAGTGTAGTGGTTCCCGAGCAGTACTTC
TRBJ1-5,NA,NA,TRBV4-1,CASGGQGFDQPQHF,TGCGCCAGTGGGGGCCAGGGTTTTGATCAGCCCCAGCATTTT
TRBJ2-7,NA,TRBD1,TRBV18,CASSPGTGAYEQYF,TGTGCCAGCTCACCCGGGACAGGAGCCTACGAGCAGTACTTC
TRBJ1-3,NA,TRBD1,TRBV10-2,CASSRGAQGNTIYF,TGCGCCAGCAGTAGAGGGGCACAGGGGAACACCATATATTTT
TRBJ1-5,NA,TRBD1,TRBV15,CATSRKGQGHQPQHF,TGTGCCACCAGCAGAAAGGGACAGGGGCATCAGCCCCAGCATTTT
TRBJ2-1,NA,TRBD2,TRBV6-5,CASRGGLAGRNEQFF,TGTGCCAGCAGGGGGGGACTAGCGGGACGCAATGAGCAGTTCTTC
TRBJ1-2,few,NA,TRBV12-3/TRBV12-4,CASRNTGQRGYTF,TGTGCCAGCAGGAACACTGGACAGAGAGGCTACACCTTC
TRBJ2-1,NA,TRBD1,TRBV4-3,CASSQAVVGQSSYNEQFF,TGCGCCAGCAGCCAAGCTGTGGTGGGACAGAGCTCCTACAATGAGCAGTTCTTC
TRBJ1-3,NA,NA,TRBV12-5,CASGLVLTGAGNTIYF,TGTGCTAGTGGTTTGGTACTTACTGGGGCCGGAAACACCATATATTTT
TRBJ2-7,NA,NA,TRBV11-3,CASSLGTGRTYEQYF,TGTGCCAGCAGCTTAGGTACGGGGAGGACCTACGAGCAGTACTTC
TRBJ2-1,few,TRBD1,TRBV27,CASSPTGGVLGEFF,TGTGCCAGCAGTCCAACAGGGGGCGTATTGGGTGAGTTCTTC
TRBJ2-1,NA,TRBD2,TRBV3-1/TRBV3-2,CASSHTGTSGRNEQFF,TGTGCCAGCAGCCATACCGGGACTAGCGGGAGGAATGAGCAGTTCTTC
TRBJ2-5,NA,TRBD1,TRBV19,CASSIGNRGETQYF,TGTGCCAGTAGTATAGGGAACAGGGGAGAGACCCAGTACTTC
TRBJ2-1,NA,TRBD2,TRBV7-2,CASSPGSSGRREQFF,TGTGCCAGCAGCCCCGGTAGTAGCGGGAGGCGTGAGCAGTTCTTC
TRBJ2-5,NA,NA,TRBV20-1,CSASRQWGPETQYF,TGCAGTGCTAGTCGCCAGTGGGGGCCGGAGACCCAGTACTTC
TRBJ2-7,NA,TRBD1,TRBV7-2,CASSWSAGGAREQYF,TGTGCCAGCAGCTGGTCGGCAGGGGGCGCACGTGAGCAGTACTTC
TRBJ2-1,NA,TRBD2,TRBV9,CASSVGISGSFYEQFF,TGTGCCAGCAGCGTAGGTATTAGCGGGAGCTTCTATGAGCAGTTCTTC
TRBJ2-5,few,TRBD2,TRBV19,CASSIRGGLETQYF,TGTGCCAGTAGTATACGGGGGGGTTTGGAGACCCAGTACTTC
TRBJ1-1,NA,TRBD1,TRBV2,CASHITGGEAEAFF,TGTGCCAGCCATATAACAGGGGGCGAGGCTGAAGCTTTCTTT
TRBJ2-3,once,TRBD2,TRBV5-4,CASSLGLAGDVGTDTQYF,TGTGCCAGCAGCCTGGGACTAGCGGGAGATGTTGGCACAGATACGCAGTATTTT
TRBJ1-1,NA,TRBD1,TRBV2,CASSEQGAGGEAFF,TGTGCCAGCAGTGAACAGGGGGCTGGGGGTGAAGCTTTCTTT
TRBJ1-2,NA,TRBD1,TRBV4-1,CASSQDLSGGGSIYGYTF,TGCGCCAGCAGCCAAGACCTGTCCGGAGGGGGCTCAATCTATGGCTACACCTTC
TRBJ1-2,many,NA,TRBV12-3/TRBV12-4,CASRYSGYGYTF,TGTGCCAGCAGGTATTCAGGGTATGGCTACACCTTC
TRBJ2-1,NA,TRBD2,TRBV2,CASRGLAGSYNEQFF,TGTGCCAGCAGGGGGCTAGCGGGCTCCTACAATGAGCAGTTCTTC
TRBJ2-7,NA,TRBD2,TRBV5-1,CASSLATGGAYEQYF,TGCGCCAGCAGCTTGGCCACGGGAGGGGCCTACGAGCAGTACTTC
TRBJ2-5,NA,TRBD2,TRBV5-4,CASSTPSGKETQYF,TGTGCCAGCAGCACACCTAGCGGTAAAGAGACCCAGTACTTC
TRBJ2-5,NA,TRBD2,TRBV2,CASHGRVAGGTETQYF,TGTGCCAGCCACGGGAGGGTAGCGGGAGGTACAGAGACCCAGTACTTC
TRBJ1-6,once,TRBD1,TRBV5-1,CASSLGGTGSNSPLHF,TGCGCCAGCAGCTTGGGAGGGACAGGGAGTAATTCACCCCTCCACTTT
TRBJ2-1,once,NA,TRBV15,CATSRDPRNEQFF,TGTGCCACCAGCAGAGACCCCAGGAATGAGCAGTTCTTC